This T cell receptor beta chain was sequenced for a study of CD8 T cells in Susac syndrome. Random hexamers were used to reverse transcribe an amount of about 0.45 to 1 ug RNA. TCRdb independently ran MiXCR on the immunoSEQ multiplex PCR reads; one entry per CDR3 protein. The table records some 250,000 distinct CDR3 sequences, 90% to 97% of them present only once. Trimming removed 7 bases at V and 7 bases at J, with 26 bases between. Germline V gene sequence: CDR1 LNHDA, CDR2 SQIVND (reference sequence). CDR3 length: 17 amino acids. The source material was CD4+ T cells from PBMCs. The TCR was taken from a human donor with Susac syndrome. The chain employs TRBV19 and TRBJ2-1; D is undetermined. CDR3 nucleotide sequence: TGTGCCAGTACCCCGAAGGGTTTCTTTCAAAGGCCGAATGAGCAGTTCTTC. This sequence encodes CASTPKGFFQRPNEQFF.